This section outlines one T cell receptor (beta chain) sequence together with its context. The sample is drawn from a study of tumor-infiltrating lymphocytes in primary liver carcinoma. It was from approximately 22-30 mg of unsorted bulk tissue that RNA and DNA were co-extracted. Each tumor sample had over 80% viable tumor cells. A primer matching the constant region was used to make TCR beta cDNA from approximately 0.45 ug of total RNA. A slightly modified ARM-PCR protocol with three nested multiplex PCR rounds produced these TCR beta libraries. The first two PCR rounds used TRBV1-TRBV30 forward primers with a C-beta reverse primer, roughly 10 cycles each. TCRdb fed the multiplex PCR reads into MiXCR, producing one record per CDR3 protein. The profile covers approximately 99,000 distinct CDR3 sequences, with more than 60% appearing a single time and more than 8% taken by the ten largest. CDR1 is SGHVS and CDR2 is FQNEAQ in the germline V gene. The CDR3 contains 15 residues. V lost 1 base and J lost 7, with 16 bases in between.

V is TRBV7-8 and J is TRBJ1-2, with D perhaps TRBD1 (6 bases). The receptor comes from a woman between 55 and 75 years old with primary liver carcinoma and hepatitis B virus infection. The specimen was liver tumor tissue from sampling region 5. This sample's subset: tumor region T5, tumor centre. This CDR3 reads CASSLDQQGHFGYTF. The CDR3 DNA is TGTGCCAGCAGCTTAGACCAACAGGGTCACTTTGGCTACACCTTC.